A single TCR beta chain is shown here with its context. The data were obtained in a study of blood T cells in healthy people across ages. The CDR3 contains 17 residues. From germline, CDR1 is MNHEY and CDR2 SMNVEV (reference sequence). Trimming pared 6 bases from V and 0 bases from J, leaving 15 bases between. Each donor's blood draw was approximately 10 milliliters of peripheral blood. Primed by a sample-barcoded 5' primer and a J-beta primer mix, a second PCR proceeded for roughly 7 to 12 cycles. TCRdb called the 5' RACE reads again in MiXCR, with one record for every CDR3 protein. The table shows 1.5 million to 2 million distinct CDR3 sequences, with around half occurring only once.

The material sequenced was blood. This sequence was found in a woman in her forties in good health. The J gene is TRBJ2-6, the V gene TRBV27; tentative D call: TRBD2 (5 bases). CDR3 DNA: TGTGCCAGCAGCCGCCGGTGGGGAGACTCTGGGGCCAACGTCCTGACTTTC. It specifies CASSRRWGDSGANVLTF.